This passage covers 14 T cell receptor beta chains from one sample sequenced in a study of post-analysis software for immune sequencing data. Study-wide results and limits: TRBV segments more frequent in patients than in controls numbered five and included TRBV5-6, TRBV5-1 and TRBV20-1.

Their antigen targets remain unknown. TCR beta cDNA libraries had unique molecular identifiers. TCRdb re-analysed the PCR reads in MiXCR, keeping a single row per CDR3 protein. The sample includes approximately 690,000 distinct CDR3 sequences, more than 50% seen only once; the top ten take 11%. Material for sequencing was blood. All receptors derive from a girl under 10 years old with multiple sclerosis.

This rearrangement joins TRBV7-6 to TRBJ2-1; TRBD1 matches at 8 bases. The CDR3 spans 15 residues. The trim removed 5 bases at V and 8 bases at J, leaving 11 bases unmatched. Germline lookup yields CDR1 SGHVS and CDR2 FNYEAQ. The CDR3 DNA reads as TGTGCCAGCAGCCCCTACAGGGGGAGAGGCGATGAGCAGTTCTTC. Protein product: CASSPYRGRGDEQFF.

The V call is TRBV12-3 or TRBV12-4, the J call TRBJ2-1; TRBD1 aligns across 10 bases. The V segment lost 7 bases and the J segment 6 bases; nucleotides outside the gene matches: 6. This CDR3 is 14 amino acids long. The CDR3 coding sequence is TGTGCCAGCACAGGGGGGACAGGGGTCAATGAGCAGTTCTTC. Its protein product is CASTGGTGVNEQFF.

The gene calls are TRBV9 and TRBJ2-1; 7 bases are shared with TRBD2. Trimming removed 4 bases from V and 7 bases from J; junction bases left unmatched: 11. This CDR3 is 15 amino acids long. In germline, CDR1 is SGDLS, CDR2 YYNGEE. CDR3 sequence (DNA): TGTGCCAGCAGCCCTCAAACAGCGGGACTGAATGAGCAGTTCTTC. This codes for CASSPQTAGLNEQFF.

V usage is TRBV6-5 and J usage is TRBJ2-3; a weak D match, TRBD2 (6 bases). Looked up from germline, CDR1 is MNHEY and CDR2 is SVGAGI. The CDR3 runs to 14 residues. V dropped 2 bases and J dropped 6 bases, with 12 bases sitting between them. The CDR3 region has the DNA TGTGCCAGCAGTTACCGCGGGACCGCCGATACGCAGTATTTT. This translates into CASSYRGTADTQYF.

The chain carries TRBV5-1 and TRBJ2-1; D unclear. V was trimmed by 0 bases and J by 8 bases, leaving 9 bases between them. The V gene's germline CDR1 is SGHRS and CDR2 YFSETQ. The CDR3 has 13 amino acids. CDR3 region: CASSLGTIDEQFF. In DNA, the CDR3 is TGCGCCAGCAGCTTGGGTACTATAGATGAGCAGTTCTTC.

The J gene is TRBJ2-1, the V gene TRBV6-5; 9 bases map to TRBD1. The J segment lost 8 bases and the V segment lost 0 bases, leaving 8 bases of the junction unmatched. The CDR3 extends over 16 amino acids. Germline assignment: CDR1 MNHEY and CDR2 SVGAGI. The CDR3 sequence: CASSYSLGQGIHEQFF. CDR3 DNA sequence: TGTGCCAGCAGTTACTCTCTCGGACAGGGGATTCATGAGCAGTTCTTC.

This chain joins TRBV7-9 and TRBJ2-7, with 10 bases identical to TRBD1. The J call could be wrong; TRBJ2-5 is a better fit for the DNA end. Germline V gene sequence: CDR1 SEHNR, CDR2 FQNEAQ (reference sequence). The CDR3 covers 16 residues. The CDR3 is CASRLGGQGFRETQYF. The CDR3 region has the DNA TGTGCCAGCAGGCTTGGGGGACAGGGGTTCCGAGAGACCCAGTACTTC.

The chain combines TRBV29-1 with TRBJ1-1; D remains unclear. This CDR3 has 14 amino acids. Germline CDR1 reads SQVTM; CDR2 reads ANQGSEA. V lost 2 bases to trimming and J lost 2 bases, with 12 bases between them. The CDR3 loop is CSVERQLVNTEAFF. As DNA, the CDR3 is TGCAGCGTTGAAAGACAACTTGTTAACACTGAAGCTTTCTTT.

The V call is TRBV7-2, the J call TRBJ2-5; 7 positions agree with TRBD2. With 0 bases clipped from V and 5 bases from J, the junction kept 12 bases outside the gene matches. The CDR3 consists of 17 residues. Germline V gene lookup returns CDR1 SGHTA and CDR2 FQGNSA. The chain's CDR3 is CASSLASGGLSWETQYF. The DNA for the CDR3 is TGTGCCAGCAGCTTAGCGTCCGGGGGGTTGTCGTGGGAGACCCAGTACTTC.

The V call is TRBV20-1, the J call TRBJ2-1, with unresolved D. The CDR3 totals 9 residues. Germline CDR1 reads DFQATT; CDR2 reads SNEGSKA (reference sequence). The CDR3 sequence is CSADNEQFF. The CDR3 DNA sequence: TGCAGCGCCGACAATGAGCAGTTCTTC.

The J gene is TRBJ2-5, the V gene TRBV18; D ambiguous. Trimming removed 3 bases at V and 5 bases at J, with 19 bases between. The CDR3 covers 16 residues. The V gene's germline CDR1 is KGHSH and CDR2 LQKENI. CDR3 bases: TGTGCCAGCTCACCCCACGGCCTAGAGGCTGGGGAGACCCAGTACTTC. Its translation: CASSPHGLEAGETQYF.

The chain has TRBV9 and TRBJ1-2, with TRBD1 matching over 8 bases. Germline V CDR1 and CDR2: SGDLS, YYNGEE. The CDR3 is made up of 13 amino acids. Trimming took 4 bases from V and 6 from J; bases not matched to a gene: 5. The CDR3 DNA sequence: TGTGCCAGCAGCCCTTCAGGGGGCGATGGCTACACCTTC. As protein: CASSPSGGDGYTF. Full variable domain (remainder filled in from reference TRBV9 and TRBJ1-2): DSGVTQTPKHLITATGQRVTLRCSPRSGDLSVYWYQQSLDQGLQFLIQYYNGEERAKGNILERFSAQQFPDLHSELNLSSLELGDSALYFCASSPSGGDGYTFGSGTRLTVV.

The V call is TRBV12-3 or TRBV12-4, the J call TRBJ2-3, with D maybe TRBD2 (6 bases). Trimming removed 3 bases at V and 4 bases at J, with 8 bases between. There are 13 residues in the CDR3. The CDR3 is CASSFRLADTQYF. Written as DNA, the CDR3 is TGTGCCAGCAGTTTCCGACTAGCAGATACGCAGTATTTT.

The chain carries TRBV6-1 and TRBJ1-1, with unresolved D. The V end lost 5 bases, the J end lost 5 bases, and 12 bases lay between the germline ends. There are 13 residues in the CDR3. Per germline, CDR1 MNHNS and CDR2 SASEGT. The CDR3 is CASSNMEPTEAFF. The DNA of the CDR3 is TGTGCCAGCAGTAATATGGAGCCGACTGAAGCTTTCTTT.